The clone carrying this T cell receptor (beta chain) was counted a few times. The data were taken from a study of cytomegalovirus exposure and HLA in healthy donors. Germline trimming cut 4 bases from V and 2 bases from J; bases unmatched to any gene: 8. The CDR3 contains 16 residues. Germline V lookup: CDR1 LGHNA, CDR2 YNFKEQ. With 60 Vbeta and 13 Jbeta primers, the PCR was carried out. Generated by immunoSEQ multiplex PCR, the TCRdb table keeps only in-frame clones and is missing some. The sample holds about 190,000 clones, around 73% seen once. What was sequenced was PBMCs. This clonotype was sampled from a woman aged 25 to 45 in good health and CMV-seropositive. This chain joins TRBV4-2 and TRBJ2-5, with 9 bases fitting TRBD2. This chain's CDR3 is CASSLQLAGIQETQYF. DNA of the CDR3: TGTGCCAGCAGCCTCCAACTAGCGGGCATTCAAGAGACCCAGTACTTC.